The sequence of this T cell receptor (beta chain) was determined in a study of response to subunit inactivated influenza vaccine. Whole-study results and caveats: After each seasonal influenza vaccination, few new T cells are recruited, the authors suggested.

On this clonotype: Its antigen is still unknown.

Each CDR3 protein is one row after TCRdb ran MiXCR on the RT-PCR reads. This table has 550,000 to 600,000 distinct CDR3 sequences, approximately 10% appearing once. Deletions cut 7 bases from V and 3 bases from J, with 18 bases between. This CDR3 spans 15 amino acids. This rearrangement joins TRBV12-3 or TRBV12-4 to TRBJ2-5; possibly TRBD2 for D (6 bases). The receptor was isolated from a man over 45 who received an inactivated influenza vaccine. The sample here was PBMCs from blood, taken on the day of vaccination. In nucleotides, the CDR3 is TGTGCCAGCACCGGGGTTGATGGGGGGAAAGAGACCCAGTACTTC. Its protein product is CASTGVDGGKETQYF.